The sequence of this TCR beta chain was determined in a study of T cell changes during pregnancy in multiple sclerosis. Clones were sequenced by immunoSEQ multiplex PCR, and TCRdb holds only the in-frame ones, with some missing. The sample holds about 89,000 clones; roughly 94% are singletons and the top ten take roughly 0.81%. Germline V lookup: CDR1 LGHNA, CDR2 YNFKEQ. CDR3 length equals 14 residues. V lost 3 bases to trimming and J lost 5 bases; unmatched junction nucleotides: 6. The specimen was peripheral blood, collected in the third trimester of pregnancy. This chain connects TRBV4-2 to TRBJ1-1; TRBD1 matches at 7 bases. The receptor was derived from a female donor with multiple sclerosis, enrolled in a pregnancy study. CDR3 in amino acids: CASSHGAGGTEAFF. Here the CDR3 DNA reads TGTGCCAGCAGCCACGGGGCAGGGGGGACTGAAGCTTTCTTT.